This TCR beta chain originates from a study of T cells expressing NK-cell markers. Study information: It was sorted CD3+CD56-NKG2C+, CD3+CD56+NKG2C- and CD3+CD56+NKG2C+ T cells that provided the TCR beta repertoires.

Template switching by 5'RACE with UMIs generated the TCR beta cDNA. From its re-call of the 5' RACE reads, TCRdb lists each CDR3 protein once, without DNA. This sample contains 160,000 or so distinct CDR3 sequences. In the case of this clonotype: Antigen unknown.

Germline loops: CDR1 MGHDK, CDR2 SYGVNS. CDR3 size: 15 residues. Study findings and constraints: Dominant NKG2C+ clonotypes in roughly six donors made up about 1.0-8% of CD8+ T cells. A handful of donors showed these clonotypes also leading the CD3+CD56-NKG2C+ fraction.

The material sequenced was blood T cells: a sorted CD56 or NKG2C T cell subset, CD4+ or CD8+ T cells, or bulk PBMC T cells (not recorded which). The chain couples TRBV25-1 to TRBJ2-3. The clonotype comes from a woman between 18 and 70 years old in good health. CDR3 amino acids: CASRTSGTSTDTQYF.